A single sample is the source of the 9 T cell receptor beta chains below, sequenced in a study of shared T cell receptors in the human thymus. The table came from immunoSEQ multiplex PCR; TCRdb's copy has only in-frame clones and leaves some out. This table has 650,000 to 950,000 clones, roughly 88% appearing once. The same data also contributed to another study, on human thymus T cells.

Sequencing was performed on thymocytes. The receptors originated from a girl under three years old with a congenital heart defect.

The rearrangement uses TRBV5-6 and TRBJ1-2; D is unclear. Germline lookup yields CDR1 SGHDT and CDR2 YYEEEE. The V end lost 0 bases, the J end lost 7 bases, and 16 bases lay between the germline ends. The CDR3 runs 15 residues. The CDR3 region is CASSLGTWFLGGYTF. The CDR3 nucleotides are TGTGCCAGCAGCTTGGGTACTTGGTTTCTCGGTGGCTACACCTTC.

The chain has TRBV6-5 and TRBJ1-2, with D unclear. V shed 0 bases and J shed 1 base, with 6 bases lying between them. Looked up from germline, CDR1 is MNHEY and CDR2 is SVGAGI. The CDR3 spans 14 residues. CDR3 region: CASSYSQFNYGYTF. Here the CDR3 DNA reads TGTGCCAGCAGTTACTCGCAGTTTAACTATGGCTACACCTTC.

V gene TRBV28 combines with J gene TRBJ1-6; D is unresolved. Germline V CDR1 and CDR2: MDHEN, SYDVKM. The CDR3 contains 15 residues. Trimming left V 2 bases short and J 8 bases short, with 13 bases between. For the CDR3, the DNA is TGTGCCAGCAGTTTAAGGTCGGAAGGAGATTCACCCCTCCACTTT. Translation: CASSLRSEGDSPLHF.

The rearrangement joins TRBV5-1 to TRBJ1-6; TRBD1 matches at 9 bases. Trimming took 2 bases from V and 5 from J; bases not matched to a gene: 5. This CDR3 contains 16 residues. Germline assignment: CDR1 SGHRS and CDR2 YFSETQ. CDR3 loop: CASSFRTGANNSPLHF. CDR3 nucleotides: TGCGCCAGCAGCTTCCGGACAGGGGCCAATAATTCACCCCTCCACTTT.

The chain links TRBV30 to TRBJ2-7; 7 bases map to TRBD1. Germline V gene data show CDR1 as GTSNPN and CDR2 as SVGIG (reference sequence). J lost 0 bases, V lost 1 base, and 6 bases had no gene match. The CDR3 covers 15 residues. The CDR3 DNA is TGTGCCTGGAGTGGCGACAGGGCCCCCTCCTACGAGCAGTACTTC. Translation: CAWSGDRAPSYEQYF.

The V call is TRBV4-1, the J call TRBJ1-5; D call uncertain. The V end lost 3 bases, the J end lost 3 bases, and 12 bases lay between the germline ends. The CDR3 is 15 residues long. CDR1 and CDR2 (germline): MGHRA, YSYEKL. CDR3 region: CASSHRVKINQPQHF. The CDR3 bases are TGCGCCAGCAGCCATAGAGTGAAAATCAATCAGCCCCAGCATTTT.

The J gene is TRBJ2-4, the V gene TRBV5-6; tentative D call: TRBD1 (5 bases). The CDR3 extends over 16 amino acids. CDR1 is SGHDT, CDR2 YYEEEE, per germline. V lost 1 base to trimming and J lost 1 base, with 12 bases between them. This CDR3 is CASSLPTTGAKNIQYF. The DNA of the CDR3 is TGTGCCAGCAGCTTGCCAACCACAGGTGCCAAAAACATTCAGTACTTC. The variable domain in full, completed from reference TRBV5-6 and TRBJ2-4, reads DAGVTQSPTHLIKTRGQQVTLRCSPKSGHDTVSWYQQALGQGPQFIFQYYEEEERQRGNFPDRFSGHQFPNYSSELNVNALLLGDSALYLCASSLPTTGAKNIQYFGAGTRLSVL.

A word on this clone: The junction and the germline gene differ at one end; a read error may be behind it. Other DNA sequences in the sample encode the same CDR3. J is TRBJ1-1 and V is TRBV5-8; TRBD1 matches at 7 bases. Germline loops: CDR1 SGHTS, CDR2 YDEGEE. This CDR3 is built from 16 residues. DNA of the CDR3: TGCGCCAGCAGTGTCACCAGGGGGTACGGGAACACTGAAGCTTTCTTT. It is translated as CASSVTRGYGNTEAFF.

This chain connects TRBV4-2 to TRBJ2-2, with 10 positions matching TRBD2. V lost 7 bases and J lost 6; bases outside the gene matches: 8. The CDR3 is 15 amino acids. CDR1 and CDR2 from the germline V gene are LGHNA and YNFKEQ. The CDR3 loop reads CASKKSGGVAGELFF. The CDR3 nucleotides read TGTGCCAGCAAGAAGAGCGGGGGGGTGGCCGGGGAGCTGTTTTTT.